These 2 T cell receptor beta chains were all obtained from the same sample, sequenced in a study of T cells in Graves' hyperthyroidism and ophthalmopathy. The source material, RNA transcripts, was used to amplify TCR beta CDR3 regions. Researchers ran a first-round RT-PCR on the TCR CDR3 using the HTBI primer set. TCRdb recomputed calls from the multiplex PCR reads with MiXCR, one row per CDR3 protein. The sample lists fewer than 350,000 distinct CDR3 sequences; under 25% were seen once. Sequencing input: blood. Receptors originate from a woman between 45 and 60 years old with Graves' hyperthyroidism.

This chain connects TRBV30 to TRBJ2-1; 10 bases are a match to TRBD2. Germline loops: CDR1 GTSNPN, CDR2 SVGIG (reference sequence). The V and J ends lost 0 bases and 9 bases, in that order; junction bases with no gene match: 11. This CDR3 is 16 amino acids long. Here the CDR3 DNA reads TGTGCCTGGAGTGTACGGCAGCGGGGGGGCGGCGGTGAGCAGTTCTTC. It translates to CAWSVRQRGGGGEQFF.

The table lists this clonotype with many counts. The rearrangement uses TRBV20-1 and TRBJ2-7, with a weak D call TRBD2 (7 bases). V was pared by 3 bases and J by 3 bases, with 21 bases between. The CDR3 consists of 16 residues. The germline V gene encodes CDR1 DFQATT and CDR2 SNEGSKA (reference sequence). CDR3 residues: CSASKGGGQGGYEQYF. CDR3 nucleotide sequence: TGCAGTGCTAGTAAAGGGGGGGGGCAGGGAGGCTACGAGCAGTACTTC.